The 9 T cell receptor beta chains below all came from one sample that was sequenced in a study of identical twins. TCRdb re-called the 5' RACE reads through MiXCR, storing one row per CDR3 protein. The repertoire has around 510,000 distinct CDR3 sequences, 14% of them found once; the top ten carry more than 0.8%. These data were also filed under a second study, of yellow fever vaccine responses in identical twins.

The sequencing sample was made of CD4+ T cells sorted from blood. All receptors derive from a woman between 18 and 30 years old in good health.

This clonotype was counted a few times. The rearrangement joins TRBV4-2 to TRBJ1-6, with D perhaps TRBD1 (6 bases). The CDR3 is 15 amino acids. V was shortened by 0 bases and J by 10 bases, with 13 bases between the two germline ends. The germline V gene encodes CDR1 LGHNA and CDR2 YNFKEQ. Here the CDR3 reads CASSQDLAGASPLHF. The CDR3 nucleotides are TGTGCCAGCAGCCAAGATCTGGCAGGGGCGTCACCCCTCCACTTT.

This clonotype appeared many times. The CDR3 is CASSGLAGDYSYNEQFF. CDR3 sequence (DNA): TGTGCCAGCAGCGGACTAGCGGGAGACTACTCCTACAATGAGCAGTTCTTC. The chain links TRBV5-6 to TRBJ2-1; TRBD2 matches at 13 bases. J was trimmed by 0 bases and V by 4 bases; bases with no gene match: 4. This CDR3 has 17 amino acids. Germline values: CDR1 SGHDT, CDR2 YYEEEE.

This clonotype was seen a few times. The J gene is TRBJ2-4, the V gene TRBV6-1; no clear D gene. V was trimmed by 6 bases and J by 3 bases, leaving 15 bases between them. This CDR3 contains 15 residues. The germline V gene encodes CDR1 MNHNS and CDR2 SASEGT. The CDR3 sequence: CASSSPESDKNIQYF. The CDR3 nucleotides read TGTGCCAGCAGCTCCCCGGAGTCGGACAAAAACATTCAGTACTTC.

This clonotype was recorded a few times. The rearrangement joins TRBV29-1 to TRBJ2-7, with D unresolved. V was trimmed by 7 bases and J by 2 bases, leaving 12 bases between them. This CDR3 is built from 12 residues. Per the germline V gene, CDR1 is SQVTM and CDR2 is ANQGSEA. CDR3 bases: TGCAGCGCCCGTTATGGTACCTACGAGCAGTACTTC. Protein: CSARYGTYEQYF.

The V gene is TRBV20-1, the J gene TRBJ1-6; TRBD1 is a possible D gene (5 bases). The CDR3 runs to 14 residues. Germline CDR1 reads DFQATT; CDR2 reads SNEGSKA (reference sequence). V lost 3 bases and J 5 bases, leaving 11 bases between the germline ends. CDR3 DNA: TGCAGTGCTAGTGGGCGGGGCCATAATTCACCCCTCCACTTT. This encodes CSASGRGHNSPLHF.

The chain has TRBV10-3 and TRBJ2-6; the match to TRBD1 covers 7 bases. CDR1 is ENHRY and CDR2 is SYGVKD in the germline V gene. Germline trimming cut 2 bases from V and 1 base from J; bases unmatched to any gene: 8. The CDR3 has 18 residues. CDR3 sequence: CAISESLGGPSGANVLTF. The CDR3, as DNA: TGTGCCATCAGTGAGAGCTTAGGGGGCCCGTCTGGGGCCAACGTCCTGACTTTC.

The chain is built from TRBV7-2 and TRBJ2-7; 8 bases line up with TRBD2. The germline gives CDR1 SGHTA, CDR2 FQGNSA. There are 14 residues in the CDR3. Trimming at V came to 6 bases and at J to 7 bases, leaving 11 bases not matched to a gene. The CDR3 bases are TGTGCCAGCAGTAGTAGCGGGACCCCTACGGAGCAGTACTTC. The encoded protein is CASSSSGTPTEQYF.

This clonotype has just a few counts. This chain joins TRBV5-1 and TRBJ2-5, with 9 positions matching TRBD1. This CDR3 contains 16 residues. CDR1 is SGHRS and CDR2 is YFSETQ in the germline V gene. J lost 3 bases, V lost 3 bases, and 9 bases had no gene match. CDR3 in amino acids: CASSYTGGISKETQYF. CDR3 sequence (DNA): TGCGCCAGCAGCTATACAGGGGGCATCAGCAAAGAGACCCAGTACTTC.

This clonotype was seen a few times. The chain employs TRBV29-1 and TRBJ2-7, with a possible D match to TRBD1 (6 bases). V lost 4 bases, J lost 4 bases, and 17 bases lay in between. This CDR3 comprises 14 residues. Germline CDR1 is SQVTM and CDR2 is ANQGSEA. The CDR3 DNA reads TGCAGCGTTGTTGCTCCAGGGGCACTGTACGAGCAGTACTTC. Its translation: CSVVAPGALYEQYF.